This is a list of T cell receptor beta chains from one sample in a study of T-cell memory formation after mild COVID-19. Via MiXCR, TCRdb re-called the 5' RACE reads, giving one row per CDR3 protein. This repertoire shows about half a million distinct CDR3 sequences, about 20% found once; its top ten account for about 12%. Material for sequencing was PBMCs or a T cell subset sorted from them (not recorded which). The receptors stem from an adult woman who had mild COVID-19 (a few samples of this study predate the infection). Cell type and time point are not known. CDR3s include the opening cysteine and the closing phenylalanine or tryptophan. Each record gives: V gene, J gene, clone size, D gene, CDR3 protein, CDR3 DNA. D genes are given only for firm matches. Where a row states a size, it is once, few, many or the class of an expanded clone; other rows omit it.

V gene: TRBV7-2
J gene: TRBJ1-1
clone size: many
D gene: -
CDR3 protein: CASSFQGRNTEAFF
CDR3 DNA: TGTGCCAGCAGCTTCCAGGGGCGGAACACTGAAGCTTTCTTT

V gene: TRBV20-1
J gene: TRBJ1-5
clone size: -
D gene: TRBD1
CDR3 protein: CSAPTGLSNQPQHF
CDR3 DNA: TGCAGTGCTCCGACAGGGCTTAGCAATCAGCCCCAGCATTTT

V gene: TRBV7-9
J gene: TRBJ2-7
clone size: many
D gene: -
CDR3 protein: CASSSGAYEQYF
CDR3 DNA: TGTGCCAGCAGCTCCGGCGCCTACGAGCAGTACTTC

V gene: TRBV9
J gene: TRBJ2-3
clone size: -
D gene: -
CDR3 protein: CASSVEVLADTQYF
CDR3 DNA: TGTGCCAGCAGCGTAGAAGTACTAGCAGATACGCAGTATTTT

V gene: TRBV13
J gene: TRBJ1-1
clone size: few
D gene: -
CDR3 protein: CASSLDRARTMDTEAFF
CDR3 DNA: TGTGCCAGCAGCTTAGATCGGGCTCGCACTATGGACACTGAAGCTTTCTTT

V gene: TRBV5-1
J gene: TRBJ2-7
clone size: few
D gene: -
CDR3 protein: CASTRQAPYEQYF
CDR3 DNA: TGCGCCAGCACCCGACAGGCCCCCTACGAGCAGTACTTC

V gene: TRBV6-7
J gene: TRBJ2-3
clone size: -
D gene: -
CDR3 protein: CASSYLGFPVRTQYF
CDR3 DNA: TGTGCCAGCAGTTACCTGGGTTTTCCCGTGAGGACGCAGTATTTT

V gene: TRBV12-3/TRBV12-4
J gene: TRBJ1-5
clone size: few
D gene: -
CDR3 protein: CASSLAPTVSQPQHF
CDR3 DNA: TGTGCCAGCAGTTTAGCGCCTACAGTCAGCCAGCCCCAGCATTTT

V gene: TRBV6-6
J gene: TRBJ1-1
clone size: -
D gene: -
CDR3 protein: CASRPSDKTLNTEAFF
CDR3 DNA: TGTGCCAGCAGGCCATCGGACAAGACCCTAAACACTGAAGCTTTCTTT

V gene: TRBV18
J gene: TRBJ2-2
clone size: -
D gene: TRBD1
CDR3 protein: CASSAGQGNTGELFF
CDR3 DNA: TGTGCCAGCTCAGCGGGACAGGGAAACACCGGGGAGCTGTTTTTT

V gene: TRBV18
J gene: TRBJ2-1
clone size: few
D gene: TRBD2
CDR3 protein: CASSPTSVPNNEQFF
CDR3 DNA: TGTGCCAGCTCACCGACTAGCGTCCCCAACAATGAGCAGTTCTTC

V gene: TRBV7-2
J gene: TRBJ1-2
clone size: -
D gene: -
CDR3 protein: CASSFLGGSYGYTF
CDR3 DNA: TGTGCCAGCAGCTTTTTGGGGGGCTCCTATGGCTACACCTTC

V gene: TRBV7-9
J gene: TRBJ1-2
clone size: -
D gene: TRBD1
CDR3 protein: CATDRTANYGYTF
CDR3 DNA: TGTGCTACGGACAGGACCGCTAACTATGGCTACACCTTC

V gene: TRBV15
J gene: TRBJ2-5
clone size: once
D gene: -
CDR3 protein: CATSRYQDRDETQYF
CDR3 DNA: TGTGCCACCAGCAGATATCAGGACCGAGACGAGACCCAGTACTTC

V gene: TRBV12-3/TRBV12-4
J gene: TRBJ2-1
clone size: -
D gene: -
CDR3 protein: CASSPIRRHTGEQFF
CDR3 DNA: TGTGCCAGCAGTCCTATTAGGCGACATACGGGTGAGCAGTTCTTC

V gene: TRBV5-1
J gene: TRBJ1-2
clone size: many
D gene: TRBD1
CDR3 protein: CASSVQGDNYGYTF
CDR3 DNA: TGCGCCAGCAGCGTACAGGGGGACAACTATGGCTACACCTTC

V gene: TRBV18
J gene: TRBJ1-1
clone size: few
D gene: -
CDR3 protein: CASSPPGRRNTEAFF
CDR3 DNA: TGTGCCAGCTCACCACCCGGCAGAAGAAACACTGAAGCTTTCTTT

V gene: TRBV7-3
J gene: TRBJ2-2
clone size: few
D gene: -
CDR3 protein: CASSLDFGLGELFF
CDR3 DNA: TGTGCCAGCTCCCTAGATTTTGGCTTGGGGGAGCTGTTTTTT

V gene: TRBV29-1
J gene: TRBJ1-1
clone size: once
D gene: -
CDR3 protein: CSVAWERSTEAFF
CDR3 DNA: TGCAGCGTTGCTTGGGAACGGAGCACTGAAGCTTTCTTT

V gene: TRBV6-5
J gene: TRBJ1-2
clone size: few
D gene: TRBD1
CDR3 protein: CASSSEGQPYYGYTF
CDR3 DNA: TGTGCCAGCAGTTCCGAGGGACAGCCTTACTATGGCTACACCTTC

V gene: TRBV12-3/TRBV12-4
J gene: TRBJ2-7
clone size: -
D gene: -
CDR3 protein: CASSQRSSYEQYF
CDR3 DNA: TGTGCCAGCAGCCAGAGAAGCTCCTACGAGCAGTACTTC

V gene: TRBV5-1
J gene: TRBJ2-3
clone size: many
D gene: -
CDR3 protein: CASNEENTDTQYF
CDR3 DNA: TGCGCCAGCAACGAAGAGAACACAGATACGCAGTATTTT

V gene: TRBV6-1
J gene: TRBJ2-5
clone size: many
D gene: -
CDR3 protein: CASRNRGGLALTLKQETQYF
CDR3 DNA: TGTGCCAGCAGGAATCGAGGGGGGCTGGCCTTAACCTTGAAGCAAGAGACCCAGTACTTC

V gene: TRBV5-1
J gene: TRBJ2-7
clone size: -
D gene: TRBD1
CDR3 protein: CASSLIPGTGSYEQYF
CDR3 DNA: TGCGCCAGCAGCTTGATTCCGGGGACAGGCTCCTACGAGCAGTACTTC

V gene: TRBV6-6
J gene: TRBJ2-3
clone size: few
D gene: TRBD1
CDR3 protein: CASSYYSYRDRGVWVTTDTQYF
CDR3 DNA: TGTGCCAGCAGTTACTACTCCTACCGGGACAGGGGTGTATGGGTGACCACAGATACGCAGTATTTT

V gene: TRBV5-1
J gene: TRBJ2-5
clone size: -
D gene: TRBD2
CDR3 protein: CASSTPAGDFDTQYF
CDR3 DNA: TGCGCCAGCAGCACCCCGGCGGGGGACTTTGATACCCAGTACTTC

V gene: TRBV7-9
J gene: TRBJ2-5
clone size: -
D gene: TRBD2
CDR3 protein: CASSSWTSGEETQYF
CDR3 DNA: TGTGCCAGCAGCTCCTGGACTAGCGGAGAAGAGACCCAGTACTTC

V gene: TRBV6-6
J gene: TRBJ2-1
clone size: -
D gene: -
CDR3 protein: CASSYAGTEEFF
CDR3 DNA: TGTGCCAGCAGTTACGCGGGGACGGAGGAGTTCTTC

V gene: TRBV20-1
J gene: TRBJ2-1
clone size: -
D gene: -
CDR3 protein: CSASGGSDNEQFF
CDR3 DNA: TGCAGTGCTAGCGGGGGATCCGACAATGAGCAGTTCTTC

V gene: TRBV6-5
J gene: TRBJ1-3
clone size: few
D gene: TRBD1
CDR3 protein: CASSYYRGSAGNTIYF
CDR3 DNA: TGTGCCAGCAGTTACTACAGGGGCTCTGCGGGGAACACCATATATTTT

V gene: TRBV2
J gene: TRBJ2-1
clone size: few
D gene: TRBD1
CDR3 protein: CASSELDRGPSYNEQFF
CDR3 DNA: TGTGCCAGCAGTGAATTAGACAGGGGCCCATCCTACAATGAGCAGTTCTTC

V gene: TRBV30
J gene: TRBJ2-7
clone size: -
D gene: -
CDR3 protein: CAWSRGQSPYEQYF
CDR3 DNA: TGTGCCTGGAGTAGGGGACAATCCCCGTACGAGCAGTACTTC

V gene: TRBV5-5
J gene: TRBJ2-2
clone size: -
D gene: -
CDR3 protein: CASSVWTYTGELFF
CDR3 DNA: TGTGCCAGCAGCGTCTGGACTTACACCGGGGAGCTGTTTTTT

V gene: TRBV6-2/TRBV6-3
J gene: TRBJ2-7
clone size: -
D gene: -
CDR3 protein: CASSRAGSSYEQYF
CDR3 DNA: TGTGCCAGCAGTCGGGCCGGCAGCTCCTACGAGCAGTACTTC

V gene: TRBV5-1
J gene: TRBJ2-7
clone size: -
D gene: TRBD2
CDR3 protein: CASRGASGYYEQYF
CDR3 DNA: TGCGCCAGCAGGGGGGCTAGCGGGTACTACGAGCAGTACTTC

V gene: TRBV20-1
J gene: TRBJ2-3
clone size: -
D gene: TRBD2
CDR3 protein: CSARVGSGGTDTQYF
CDR3 DNA: TGCAGTGCTAGAGTCGGTAGCGGGGGCACAGATACGCAGTATTTT

V gene: TRBV27
J gene: TRBJ1-1
clone size: -
D gene: -
CDR3 protein: CASSLGPHGDTEAFF
CDR3 DNA: TGTGCCAGCAGTTTAGGGCCTCATGGGGACACTGAAGCTTTCTTT

V gene: TRBV6-2/TRBV6-3
J gene: TRBJ2-1
clone size: few
D gene: -
CDR3 protein: CASSQTLGGNEQFF
CDR3 DNA: TGTGCCAGCAGTCAAACGTTGGGGGGAAATGAGCAGTTCTTC

V gene: TRBV10-3
J gene: TRBJ1-2
clone size: few
D gene: TRBD1
CDR3 protein: CAISTQGGDYYGYTF
CDR3 DNA: TGTGCCATCAGTACCCAGGGGGGAGACTATTACGGCTACACCTTC